This T cell receptor (beta chain) came from a study of cytomegalovirus exposure and HLA in healthy donors. Study background: Among the roughly 430 genotyped donors, approximately 80% were placed in the Caucasian-associated ancestry cluster.

Trimming took 1 base from V and 6 from J; bases not matched to a gene: 5. This CDR3 spans 14 amino acids. CDR1 and CDR2 (germline): MNHEY, SVGAGI. 60 Vbeta and 13 Jbeta primers were used in PCR. Using immunoSEQ multiplex PCR, the repertoire was profiled, and TCRdb retains in-frame clones only, with some absent. Of about 250,000 clones listed, around 80% are singletons. Study outcomes and limitations: Sequencing depth roughly uniform across donors was assumed in presence/absence analyses.

This clone was seen a few times. Its target is unknown. Sequenced sample: PBMCs. The TCR originated in a boy between 10 and 17 years old in good health and CMV-seronegative. The V gene is TRBV6-5, the J gene TRBJ1-1, with 7 nucleotides matching TRBD1. CDR3 amino acids: CASSYLTGTPEAFF. The CDR3 region has the DNA TGTGCCAGCAGTTACTTGACAGGGACCCCTGAAGCTTTCTTT.